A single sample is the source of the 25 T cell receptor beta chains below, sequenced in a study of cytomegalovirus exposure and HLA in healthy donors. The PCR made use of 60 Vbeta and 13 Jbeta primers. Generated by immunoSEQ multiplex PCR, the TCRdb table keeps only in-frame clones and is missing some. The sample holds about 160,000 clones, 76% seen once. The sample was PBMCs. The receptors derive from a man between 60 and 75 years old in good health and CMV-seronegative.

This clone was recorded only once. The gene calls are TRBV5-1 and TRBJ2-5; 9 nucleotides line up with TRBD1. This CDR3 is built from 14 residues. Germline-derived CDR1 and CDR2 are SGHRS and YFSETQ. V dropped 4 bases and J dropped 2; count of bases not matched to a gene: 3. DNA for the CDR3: TGCGCCAGCAGCCCCGGGACAGGGCAAGAGACCCAGTACTTC. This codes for CASSPGTGQETQYF.

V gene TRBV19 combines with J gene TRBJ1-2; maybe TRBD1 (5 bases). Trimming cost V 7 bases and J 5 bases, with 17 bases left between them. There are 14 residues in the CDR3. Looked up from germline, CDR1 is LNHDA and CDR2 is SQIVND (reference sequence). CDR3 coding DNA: TGTGCCAGTAAAGACAGCGCTGGACGATATGGCTACACCTTC. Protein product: CASKDSAGRYGYTF.

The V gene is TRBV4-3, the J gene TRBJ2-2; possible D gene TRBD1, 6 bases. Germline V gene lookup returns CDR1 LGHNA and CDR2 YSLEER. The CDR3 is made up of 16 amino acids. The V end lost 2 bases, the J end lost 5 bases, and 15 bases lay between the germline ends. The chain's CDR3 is CASSQFQGLPTGELFF. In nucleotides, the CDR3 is TGCGCCAGCAGCCAATTTCAGGGGTTACCTACCGGGGAGCTGTTTTTT.

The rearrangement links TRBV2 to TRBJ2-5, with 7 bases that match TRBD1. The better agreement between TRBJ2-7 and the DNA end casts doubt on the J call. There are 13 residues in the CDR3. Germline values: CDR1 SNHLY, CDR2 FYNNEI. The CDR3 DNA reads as TGTGCCAGCAGCCCCGACAGGGTCAACGAGCAGTACTTC. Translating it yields CASSPDRVNEQYF.

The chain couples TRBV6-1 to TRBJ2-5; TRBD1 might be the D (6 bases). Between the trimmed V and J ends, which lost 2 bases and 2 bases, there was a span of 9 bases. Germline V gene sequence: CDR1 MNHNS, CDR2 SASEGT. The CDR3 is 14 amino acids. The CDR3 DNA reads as TGTGCCAGCAGTGAACATCAGGGGCAAGAGACCCAGTACTTC. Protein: CASSEHQGQETQYF.

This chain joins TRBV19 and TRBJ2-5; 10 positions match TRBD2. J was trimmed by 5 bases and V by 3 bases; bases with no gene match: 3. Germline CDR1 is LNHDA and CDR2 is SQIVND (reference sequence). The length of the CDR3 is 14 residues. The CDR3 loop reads CASSMSGLAETQYF. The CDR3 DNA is TGTGCCAGTAGTATGTCGGGACTAGCGGAGACCCAGTACTTC.

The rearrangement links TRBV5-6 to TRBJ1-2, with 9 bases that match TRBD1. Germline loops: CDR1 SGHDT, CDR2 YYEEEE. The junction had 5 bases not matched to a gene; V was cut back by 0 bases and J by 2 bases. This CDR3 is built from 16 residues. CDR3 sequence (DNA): TGTGCCAGCAGCTTGGGGGATACAGGGGGCAACTATGGCTACACCTTC. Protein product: CASSLGDTGGNYGYTF.

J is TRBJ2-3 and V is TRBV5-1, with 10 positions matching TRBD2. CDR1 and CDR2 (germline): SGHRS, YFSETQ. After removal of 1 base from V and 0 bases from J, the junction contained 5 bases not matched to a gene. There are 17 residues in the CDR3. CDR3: CASSLRLAGGSTDTQYF. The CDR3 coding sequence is TGCGCCAGCAGCTTGAGACTAGCGGGCGGGAGCACAGATACGCAGTATTTT.

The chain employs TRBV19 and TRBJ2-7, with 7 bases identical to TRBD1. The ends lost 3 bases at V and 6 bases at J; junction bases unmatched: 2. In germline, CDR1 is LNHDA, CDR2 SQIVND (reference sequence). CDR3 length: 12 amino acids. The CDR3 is CASSIRGLEQYF. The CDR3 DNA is TGTGCCAGTAGTATTAGGGGGCTCGAGCAGTACTTC. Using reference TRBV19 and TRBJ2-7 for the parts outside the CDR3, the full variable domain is DGGITQSPKYLFRKEGQNVTLSCEQNLNHDAMYWYRQDPGQGLRLIYYSQIVNDFQKGDIAEGYSVSREKKESFPLTVTSAQKNPTAFYLCASSIRGLEQYFGPGTRLTVT.

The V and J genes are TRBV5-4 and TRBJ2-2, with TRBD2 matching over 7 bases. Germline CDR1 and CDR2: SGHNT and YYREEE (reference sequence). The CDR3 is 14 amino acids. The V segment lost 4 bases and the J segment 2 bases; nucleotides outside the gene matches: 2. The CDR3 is CASSAGVNTGELFF. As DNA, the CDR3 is TGTGCCAGCAGCGCGGGAGTAAACACCGGGGAGCTGTTTTTT.

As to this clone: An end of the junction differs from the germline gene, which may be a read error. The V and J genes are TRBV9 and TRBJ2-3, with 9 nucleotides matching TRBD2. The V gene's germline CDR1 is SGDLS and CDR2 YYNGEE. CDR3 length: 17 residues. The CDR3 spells CASISRGRAGGHRYAVF. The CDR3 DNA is TGTGCCAGCATCTCCCGAGGTCGGGCGGGAGGGCACAGATACGCAGTATTT.

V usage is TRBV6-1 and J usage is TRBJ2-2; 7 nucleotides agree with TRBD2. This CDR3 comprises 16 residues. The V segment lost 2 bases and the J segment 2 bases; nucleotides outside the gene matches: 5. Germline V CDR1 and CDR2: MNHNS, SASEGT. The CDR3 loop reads CASSELADYNTGELFF. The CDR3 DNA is TGTGCCAGCAGTGAACTAGCGGATTATAACACCGGGGAGCTGTTTTTT.

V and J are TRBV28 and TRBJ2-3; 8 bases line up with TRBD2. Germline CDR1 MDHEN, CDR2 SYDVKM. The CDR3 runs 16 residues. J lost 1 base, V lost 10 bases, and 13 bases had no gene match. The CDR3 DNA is TGTGCCACCAAAGGACTAGCAACACTTCGCACAGATACGCAGTATTTT. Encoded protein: CATKGLATLRTDTQYF. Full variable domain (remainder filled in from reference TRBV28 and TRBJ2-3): DVKVTQSSRYLVKRTGEKVFLECVQDMDHENMFWYRQDPGLGLRLIYFSYDVKMKEKGDIPEGYSVSREKKERFSLILESASTNQTSMYLCATKGLATLRTDTQYFGPGTRLTVL.

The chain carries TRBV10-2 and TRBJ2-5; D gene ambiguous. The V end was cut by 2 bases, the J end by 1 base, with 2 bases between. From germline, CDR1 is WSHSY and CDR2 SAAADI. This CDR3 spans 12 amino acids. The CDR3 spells CASSELQETQYF. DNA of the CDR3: TGCGCCAGCAGTGAGCTCCAAGAGACCCAGTACTTC.

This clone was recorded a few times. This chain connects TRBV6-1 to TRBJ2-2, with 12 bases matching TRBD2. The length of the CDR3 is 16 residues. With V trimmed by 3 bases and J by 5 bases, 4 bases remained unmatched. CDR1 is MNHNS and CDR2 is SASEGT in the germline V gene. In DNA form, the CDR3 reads TGTGCCAGCAGTGAGATACTAGCGGGAGGTACCGGGGAGCTGTTTTTT. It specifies CASSEILAGGTGELFF.

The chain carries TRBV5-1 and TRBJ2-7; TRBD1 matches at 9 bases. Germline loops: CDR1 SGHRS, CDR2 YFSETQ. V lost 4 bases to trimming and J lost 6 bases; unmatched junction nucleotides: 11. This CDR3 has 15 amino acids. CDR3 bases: TGCGCCAGCAGCACCAGGACAGGGGACGGGAGCGAGCAGTACTTC. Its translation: CASSTRTGDGSEQYF.

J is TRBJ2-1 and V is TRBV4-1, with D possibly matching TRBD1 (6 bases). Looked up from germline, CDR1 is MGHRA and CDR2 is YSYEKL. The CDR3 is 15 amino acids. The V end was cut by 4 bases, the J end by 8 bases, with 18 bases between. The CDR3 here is CASSLPYQQGHEQFF. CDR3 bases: TGCGCCAGCAGCCTACCCTACCAACAGGGTCATGAGCAGTTCTTC.

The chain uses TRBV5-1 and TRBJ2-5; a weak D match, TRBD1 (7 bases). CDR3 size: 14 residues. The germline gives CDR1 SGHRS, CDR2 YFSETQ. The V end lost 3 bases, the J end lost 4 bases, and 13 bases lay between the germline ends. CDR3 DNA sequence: TGCGCCAGCAGCTCAGGGGGGAGAGGAGAGACCCAGTACTTC. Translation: CASSSGGRGETQYF.

The CDR3 sequence: CASSLNSPNTEAFF. The CDR3 DNA reads TGTGCCAGCAGCTTGAACAGCCCGAACACTGAAGCTTTCTTT. This chain connects TRBV5-5 to TRBJ1-1, with unresolved D. V dropped 1 base and J dropped 1 base, with 8 bases sitting between them. In germline, CDR1 is SGHKS, CDR2 YYEKEE (reference sequence). The CDR3 covers 14 residues. Full variable domain (outside the CDR3, taken from reference TRBV5-5 and TRBJ1-1): DAGVTQSPTHLIKTRGQQVTLRCSPISGHKSVSWYQQVLGQGPQFIFQYYEKEERGRGNFPDRFSARQFPNYSSELNVNALLLGDSALYLCASSLNSPNTEAFFGQGTRLTVV.

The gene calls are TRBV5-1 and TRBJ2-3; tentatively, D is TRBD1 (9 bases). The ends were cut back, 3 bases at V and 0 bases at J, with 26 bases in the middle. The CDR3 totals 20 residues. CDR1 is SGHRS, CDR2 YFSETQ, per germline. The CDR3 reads CASSSTGQGHSGTSTDTQYF. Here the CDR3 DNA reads TGCGCCAGCAGCTCGACGGGACAGGGCCATAGCGGGACTAGCACAGATACGCAGTATTTT.

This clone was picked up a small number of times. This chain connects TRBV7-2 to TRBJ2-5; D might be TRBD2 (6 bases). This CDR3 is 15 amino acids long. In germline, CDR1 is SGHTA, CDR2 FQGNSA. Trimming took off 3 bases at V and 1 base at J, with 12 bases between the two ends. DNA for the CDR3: TGTGCCAGCAGCTTCAGATCTAGCGCCCAAGAGACCCAGTACTTC. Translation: CASSFRSSAQETQYF.

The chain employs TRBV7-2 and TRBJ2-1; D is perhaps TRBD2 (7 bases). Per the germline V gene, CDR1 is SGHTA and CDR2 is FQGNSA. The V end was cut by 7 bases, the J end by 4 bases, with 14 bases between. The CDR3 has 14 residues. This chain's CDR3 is CASTLRGGYNEQFF. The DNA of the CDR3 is TGTGCCAGCACGTTAAGGGGGGGATACAATGAGCAGTTCTTC.

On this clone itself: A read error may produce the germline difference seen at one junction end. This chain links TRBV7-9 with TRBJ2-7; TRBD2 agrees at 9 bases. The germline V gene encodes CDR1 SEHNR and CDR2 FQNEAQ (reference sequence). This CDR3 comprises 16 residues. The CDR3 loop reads CSSSSRMGREGLEQYF. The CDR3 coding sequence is TGTTCCAGCAGCTCCCGAATGGGGCGGGAGGGCCTGGAGCAGTACTTC.

The CDR3 coding sequence is TGCGCCAGCAGCTACCGACAGGGAGCTAACTATGGCTACACCTTC. This codes for CASSYRQGANYGYTF. The V and J genes are TRBV4-1 and TRBJ1-2, with 7 bases aligning to TRBD1. CDR1 is MGHRA and CDR2 is YSYEKL in the germline V gene. V gave up 5 bases and J gave up 0 bases; unmatched junction bases: 6. CDR3 length: 15 amino acids.

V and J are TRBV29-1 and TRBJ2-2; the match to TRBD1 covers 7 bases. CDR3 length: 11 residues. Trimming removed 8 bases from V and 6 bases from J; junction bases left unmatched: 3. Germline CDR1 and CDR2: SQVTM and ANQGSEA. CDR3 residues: CSTQGAGELFF. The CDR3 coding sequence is TGCAGCACTCAGGGGGCCGGGGAGCTGTTTTTT.